This passage covers 6 T cell receptor beta chains from one sample sequenced in a study of blood T cells in healthy people across ages. Primers used in a second PCR of roughly 6 to 11 cycles were a sample-barcoded 5' primer and a J-beta primer mix. One entry per CDR3 protein results from TCRdb running MiXCR on the 5' RACE reads. The sample lists approximately 2,000,000 distinct CDR3 sequences; around 40% were seen once. Sequenced input: blood. These receptors were collected from a human donor in good health.

The genes are TRBV29-1 and TRBJ2-7; TRBD1 matches 7 bases. The length of the CDR3 is 13 residues. Germline V gene data show CDR1 as SQVTM and CDR2 as ANQGSEA. The CDR3 loop reads CNVNRQGAYEQYF. The DNA of the CDR3 is TGCAACGTGAACCGCCAGGGGGCCTACGAGCAGTACTTC.

This clonotype has a handful of counts. The J gene is TRBJ2-1, the V gene TRBV20-1; 7 nucleotides agree with TRBD2. There are 13 residues in the CDR3. Germline CDR1 DFQATT, CDR2 SNEGSKA (reference sequence). V lost 5 bases to trimming and J lost 8 bases; unmatched junction nucleotides: 9. The CDR3 DNA reads TGCAGTGCTCCGACTAGCAAGGGCGATGAGCAGTTCTTC. Translated, it gives CSAPTSKGDEQFF.

V gene TRBV12-3 or TRBV12-4 combines with J gene TRBJ2-1, with 7 bases matching TRBD2. The CDR3 covers 14 residues. V was clipped by 5 bases and J by 3 bases; unmatched bases: 4. CDR3: CASSPGGYYNEQFF. CDR3 in DNA: TGTGCCAGCAGTCCCGGGGGGTACTACAATGAGCAGTTCTTC.

CDR3: CASSADGNFSPLHF. In nucleotides, the CDR3 is TGCGCCAGCAGCGCCGATGGAAATTTTTCACCCCTCCACTTT. The J gene is TRBJ1-6, the V gene TRBV5-1; the D is unclear. V lost 4 bases, J lost 9 bases, and 14 bases lay in between. This CDR3 has 14 amino acids. Germline V lookup: CDR1 SGHRS, CDR2 YFSETQ.

The V call is TRBV12-3 or TRBV12-4, the J call TRBJ2-7, with D unresolved. The assigned J gene may be wrong: the sequence end matches TRBJ2-5 better. The CDR3 is 14 amino acids. This chain's CDR3 is CASSLIAAQETQYF. The DNA for the CDR3 is TGTGCCAGCAGTTTGATAGCCGCCCAGGAGACCCAGTACTTC.

V is TRBV12-3 or TRBV12-4 and J is TRBJ1-4, with unresolved D. V was pared by 3 bases and J by 0 bases, with 11 bases between. The CDR3 extends over 16 amino acids. CDR3 sequence (DNA): TGTGCCAGCAGTTTTGGTACTGCAGCAACTAATGAAAAACTGTTTTTT. It yields the protein CASSFGTAATNEKLFF.